The source of this T cell receptor (beta chain) is a study of cytomegalovirus exposure and HLA in healthy donors. Study as a whole: Approximately 85 million unique TCRs from HLA-typed donors were held in an early data release.

The PCR ran on 60 Vbeta and 13 Jbeta primers. Produced via immunoSEQ multiplex PCR; TCRdb's table is partial and in-frame only. The table includes 100,000 to 150,000 clones, roughly 15% detected once. The length of the CDR3 is 18 residues. Germline values: CDR1 SGDLS, CDR2 YYNGEE. Trimming removed 3 bases from V and 0 bases from J; junction bases left unmatched: 14. Details on this clone: Its antigen is unidentified.

General study findings and limits: At a 0.05 false discovery rate, a later analysis found about 17,000 TCR beta sequences to be associated with HLA alleles. The likely origin of a cluster of highly shared sequence variants was a sequencing artifact.

Sequenced: PBMCs. The source is a female donor in good health and CMV-seropositive. This chain links TRBV9 with TRBJ2-5, with 7 bases aligning to TRBD2. The CDR3 loop reads CASSARGGSSGNQETQYF. The CDR3 bases are TGTGCCAGCAGCGCAAGAGGAGGGTCTAGCGGAAACCAAGAGACCCAGTACTTC. Looking up the rest from reference TRBV9 and TRBJ2-5 gives the full variable domain: DSGVTQTPKHLITATGQRVTLRCSPRSGDLSVYWYQQSLDQGLQFLIQYYNGEERAKGNILERFSAQQFPDLHSELNLSSLELGDSALYFCASSARGGSSGNQETQYFGPGTRLLVL.